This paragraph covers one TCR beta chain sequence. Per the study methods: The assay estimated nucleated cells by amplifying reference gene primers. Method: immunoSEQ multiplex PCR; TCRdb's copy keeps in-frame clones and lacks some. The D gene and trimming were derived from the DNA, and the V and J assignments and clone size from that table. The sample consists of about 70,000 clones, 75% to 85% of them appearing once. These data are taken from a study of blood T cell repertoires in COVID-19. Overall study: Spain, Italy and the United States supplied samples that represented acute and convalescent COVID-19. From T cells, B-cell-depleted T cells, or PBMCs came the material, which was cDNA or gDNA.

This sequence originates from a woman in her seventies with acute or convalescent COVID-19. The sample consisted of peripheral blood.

The CDR3 DNA reads TGTGCCAGCTCACTCCACAGGGGAAAAGATGAAAAACTGTTTTTT. Its protein product is CASSLHRGKDEKLFF. The rearrangement uses TRBV18 and TRBJ1-4, with 7 positions matching TRBD1. After removal of 4 bases from V and 6 bases from J, the junction contained 8 bases not matched to a gene. The germline V gene has CDR1 KGHSH and CDR2 LQKENI. The CDR3 runs 15 residues.